This T cell receptor beta chain stems from a study of control samples from healthy donors and cancer patients. Libraries were prepared by immunoSEQ multiplex PCR; TCRdb keeps only in-frame clonotypes and omits some of them. The sample yields more than 85,000 clones, roughly nine tenths seen once. V dropped 1 base and J dropped 8 bases, with 18 bases sitting between them. Germline V gene lookup returns CDR1 SGHTA and CDR2 FQGNSA. The CDR3 has 16 amino acids. This receptor was taken from a woman under 30 in good health. The chain uses TRBV7-2 and TRBJ1-5; D perhaps matches TRBD1 (6 bases). Sequences were obtained from blood. The CDR3 coding sequence is TGTGCCAGCAGCTTAGAAGGCTTTCAGGGGCGGGAGCCCCAGCATTTT. Protein product: CASSLEGFQGREPQHF.